This T cell receptor (beta chain) was sequenced during a study of technical replicates of blood from a handful of donors. This table comes from immunoSEQ multiplex PCR, and its TCRdb copy is limited to in-frame clones, with some not included. The repertoire includes approximately 70,000 clones, approximately 96% of them detected once, and about 0.38% sits in the top ten. Trimming cost V 7 bases and J 5 bases, with 17 bases left between them. Looked up from germline, CDR1 is SNHLY and CDR2 is FYNNEI. The CDR3 has 14 amino acids. This sequence originates from a human donor in good health. The sequenced sample consisted of T cells isolated from PBMCs. V and J are TRBV2 and TRBJ2-5, with D possibly matching TRBD1 (9 bases). The CDR3 here is CASTISGTGETQYF. For the CDR3, the DNA is TGTGCCAGCACGATTAGCGGGACAGGGGAGACCCAGTACTTC.